The 10 T cell receptor beta chains listed next were all sequenced from one sample in a study of cytomegalovirus exposure and HLA in healthy donors. PCR employed 60 Vbeta and 13 Jbeta primers. TCRdb's copy holds only in-frame clones and misses some; the assay was immunoSEQ multiplex PCR. Of 200,000 to 250,000 clones listed, roughly 70% are singletons. Material: PBMCs. The receptors were sampled from a woman aged 30 to 39 in good health and CMV-seronegative.

This chain connects TRBV19 to TRBJ2-1; tentative D call: TRBD2 (6 bases). The CDR3 sequence is 18 residues long. V was pared by 5 bases and J by 2 bases, with 22 bases between. Germline-derived CDR1 and CDR2 are LNHDA and SQIVND (reference sequence). The CDR3 reads CASSVGGGPPAPYNEQFF. The CDR3 nucleotides read TGTGCCAGTAGTGTCGGCGGAGGGCCCCCCGCCCCCTACAATGAGCAGTTCTTC.

V is TRBV6-4 and J is TRBJ2-1, with 11 nucleotides matching TRBD2. CDR3 length: 14 amino acids. J lost 4 bases, V lost 6 bases, and 2 bases had no gene match. The germline V gene has CDR1 MRHNA and CDR2 SNTAGT. CDR3 coding DNA: TGTGCCAGCAGATGGACTAGCGGGTACAATGAGCAGTTCTTC. The encoded protein is CASRWTSGYNEQFF.

The gene calls are TRBV4-1 and TRBJ1-2; possible D gene TRBD1, 5 bases. CDR3 length: 13 residues. The V gene's germline CDR1 is MGHRA and CDR2 YSYEKL. With 0 bases removed from V and 6 bases from J, the gap between germline ends came to 8 bases. The DNA of the CDR3 is TGCGCCAGCAGCCAAGAGGCGGGGGATGGCTACACCTTC. Its translation: CASSQEAGDGYTF.

This chain connects TRBV2 to TRBJ1-2; D is possibly TRBD1 (5 bases). V dropped 2 bases and J dropped 5 bases, with 18 bases sitting between them. Germline CDR1 reads SNHLY; CDR2 reads FYNNEI. The CDR3 spans 16 residues. The CDR3 region is CASSERRGPVLYGYTF. CDR3 DNA: TGTGCCAGCAGTGAACGGCGGGGCCCGGTCCTATATGGCTACACCTTC.

This chain uses TRBV6-5 with TRBJ2-1, with 7 nucleotides matching TRBD2. The junction had 4 bases not matched to a gene; V was cut back by 5 bases and J by 3 bases. This CDR3 has 14 residues. In germline, CDR1 is MNHEY, CDR2 SVGAGI. In DNA, the CDR3 is TGTGCCAGCAGTCCCGCGGGAGTCTACAATGAGCAGTTCTTC. This encodes CASSPAGVYNEQFF.

The sample holds one count of this clone. The chain couples TRBV6-1 to TRBJ1-6, with 7 bases that match TRBD1. Germline V gene lookup returns CDR1 MNHNS and CDR2 SASEGT. The CDR3 contains 16 residues. With V trimmed by 1 base and J by 7 bases, 7 bases remained unmatched. DNA of the CDR3: TGTGCCAGCAGTGAAGACCGGACAGGCATAAATTCACCCCTCCACTTT. It yields the protein CASSEDRTGINSPLHF.

The chain recombines TRBV5-6 with TRBJ1-1, with D possibly being TRBD1 (5 bases). The CDR3 has 16 residues. V was trimmed by 2 bases and J by 7 bases, leaving 21 bases between them. Germline V CDR1 and CDR2: SGHDT, YYEEEE. In nucleotides, the CDR3 is TGTGCCAGCAGCTTTAGGGGTTCCCGGTTTTTAATTGAAGCTTTCTTT. Its protein is CASSFRGSRFLIEAFF.

The V and J genes are TRBV5-4 and TRBJ1-1; the D is unclear. V dropped 7 bases and J dropped 0 bases, with 7 bases sitting between them. The CDR3 covers 12 residues. The germline V gene encodes CDR1 SGHNT and CDR2 YYREEE (reference sequence). This CDR3 is CASGGMNTEAFF. CDR3 sequence (DNA): TGTGCCAGCGGCGGGATGAACACTGAAGCTTTCTTT.

The genes are TRBV19 and TRBJ1-1; D ambiguous. With 1 base removed from V and 6 bases from J, the gap between germline ends came to 15 bases. This CDR3 comprises 15 residues. Germline V CDR1 and CDR2: LNHDA, SQIVND (reference sequence). The CDR3 is CASSIAPRGRAEAFF. CDR3 DNA sequence: TGTGCCAGTAGTATAGCCCCGAGAGGGAGAGCTGAAGCTTTCTTT.

V and J are TRBV6-4 and TRBJ2-7, with a weak D call TRBD1 (6 bases). V was cut by 6 bases and J by 4 bases, with 16 bases left in between. The CDR3 loop spans 14 amino acids. Germline lookup yields CDR1 MRHNA and CDR2 SNTAGT. Here the CDR3 DNA reads TGTGCCAGCAGAATAAGGGGGAGATATTACGAGCAGTACTTC. Protein product: CASRIRGRYYEQYF.